This note documents a single TCR beta chain sequence. This record comes from a study of blood T cell repertoires in COVID-19. Assay: immunoSEQ multiplex PCR; the TCRdb copy retains only in-frame clones and omits some. Here the sample spans roughly 410,000 clones, 89% being singletons. Germline CDR1 and CDR2: MNHEY and SMNVEV (reference sequence). The CDR3 totals 15 residues. V was clipped by 3 bases and J by 4 bases; unmatched bases: 4. The source of this sequence is a man aged 35-49 years with acute or convalescent COVID-19. This chain links TRBV27 with TRBJ2-3, with TRBD2 identical over 10 bases. Sequencing was carried out using peripheral blood. CDR3 sequence reads: CASSFLAGVPDTQYF. CDR3 sequence (DNA): TGTGCCAGCAGTTTCCTAGCGGGAGTACCAGATACGCAGTATTTT.